A selection of T cell receptor beta chains follows, all from one sample in a study of STAT3 mutations in large granular lymphocyte leukemia. Using immunoSEQ multiplex PCR, the repertoire was profiled, and TCRdb retains in-frame clones only, with some absent. The sample consists of over 8,000 clones, nearly 90% of them appearing once. The sequenced sample was peripheral blood mononuclear cells. Receptors originate from a man in his 60s with T-cell large granular lymphocyte leukemia. Some clones in this sample may be carry-over from other donors' samples. The CDR3 runs from the conserved cysteine through the conserved F or W. D genes are given only for firm matches. Size is stated for part of the rows, as once, few or many counts, or as a class when the clone is expanded.

v_call	d_call	clone_size	j_call	cdr3_nt	cdr3_aa
TRBV19	NA	few	TRBJ1-1	TGTGCCAGTAGTAGCCCGCGAGGGCCTAATATGAACACTGAAGCTTTCTTT	CASSSPRGPNMNTEAFF
TRBV12-5	NA	NA	TRBJ2-1	TGTGCTAGTGGACGGAGGTCCAATGAGCAGTTCTTC	CASGRRSNEQFF
TRBV27	NA	NA	TRBJ2-2	TGTGCCAGCACCCCCCTAGGTCTCCCCCCGGACACCGGGGAGCTGTTTTTT	CASTPLGLPPDTGELFF
TRBV11-3	TRBD2	NA	TRBJ2-2	TGTGCCAGCAGCGGCCAAGGGACTAGCGGGGTCGGGGAGCTGTTTTTT	CASSGQGTSGVGELFF
TRBV28	NA	NA	TRBJ2-7	TGTGCCAGCAGTTCACCAAGATGGGACGGAGATTACGAGCAGTACTTC	CASSSPRWDGDYEQYF
TRBV7-2	NA	NA	TRBJ2-5	TGTGCCAGCAGCTTCCAACACGGACAAGAGACCCAGTACTTC	CASSFQHGQETQYF
TRBV25-1	TRBD1	NA	TRBJ1-2	TGTGCCAGCAGCGCAACCCCGACAGGGGCGGTTGGCTATGGCTACACCTTC	CASSATPTGAVGYGYTF
TRBV4-2	NA	NA	TRBJ2-5	TGTGCCAGCAGCCAAGACGGAGGACTAGAGACCCAGTACTTC	CASSQDGGLETQYF
TRBV30	NA	NA	TRBJ1-2	TGTGCCTGGACCCCAGGGATAAGATATGGCTACACCTTC	CAWTPGIRYGYTF
TRBV6-4	NA	few	TRBJ1-6	TGTGCCAGCAGGGGGACTGTAAGGTCACCCCTCCACTTT	CASRGTVRSPLHF
TRBV5-8	NA	NA	TRBJ2-2	TGTGCCAGCAGCTTGAAGGGGAACACCGGGGAGCTGTTTTTT	CASSLKGNTGELFF
TRBV9	TRBD1	NA	TRBJ2-1	TGTGCCAGCAGCGCGACAGGGTCTTTCTACAATGAGCAGTTCTTC	CASSATGSFYNEQFF
TRBV10-2	NA	NA	TRBJ2-3	TGCGCCAGCCGGGAGACTAGCACAGATACGCAGTATTTT	CASRETSTDTQYF
TRBV7-9	NA	NA	TRBJ1-3	TGTGCCAGCAGCCCAGCGGCCTCTGGAAACACCATATATTTT	CASSPAASGNTIYF
TRBV15	NA	NA	TRBJ2-1	TGTGCCACCACCCCCGACTTAGCGGCTAATGAGCAGTTCTTC	CATTPDLAANEQFF
TRBV15	NA	NA	TRBJ1-3	TGTGCCACCAGCGTGGGAGGCACACTCGGAAACACCATATATTTT	CATSVGGTLGNTIYF
TRBV18	NA	NA	TRBJ1-1	TGTGCCAGCTCACCAAGGGCGGACACTGAAGCTTTCTTT	CASSPRADTEAFF
TRBV19	TRBD1	NA	TRBJ1-5	TGTGCCAGTAGTAACACAGGGGGGGGTCAGCCCCAGCATTTT	CASSNTGGGQPQHF
TRBV6-4	NA	NA	TRBJ2-7	TGTGCCAGCAGTGCCGGTAGTGGGGGGCCCTACGAGCAGTACTTC	CASSAGSGGPYEQYF
TRBV27	NA	NA	TRBJ2-3	TGTGCCACAGGTGAAGGGTGGACCCCTAGCACAGATACGCAGTATTTT	CATGEGWTPSTDTQYF
TRBV29-1	NA	NA	TRBJ1-1	TGCAGCGTTGTGAGGAACACTGAAGCTTTCTTT	CSVVRNTEAFF
TRBV4-3	TRBD2	NA	TRBJ2-2	TGCGCCAGCAGCCAAGCCGGGTGGAGGGCGGGAGTGGTCGGGGAGCTGTTTTTT	CASSQAGWRAGVVGELFF
TRBV5-4	NA	NA	TRBJ2-1	TGTGCCAGCAGCAGCAAGGACGGATTCTCCTACAATGAGCAGTTCTTC	CASSSKDGFSYNEQFF
TRBV19	TRBD2	once	TRBJ2-7	TGTGCCAGTAGTTCCGTAGCGGGAGCGGGCGAGCAGTACTTC	CASSSVAGAGEQYF
TRBV7-2	TRBD1	NA	TRBJ1-1	TGTGCCAGCAGCTTAAGACAGGGCGGGCGTTCGGCTTTCTTT	CASSLRQGGRSAFF
TRBV7-8	TRBD1	NA	TRBJ1-6	TGTGCCAGCAGCCCACGGACAGGGAGCTCCTATAATTCACCCCTCCACTTT	CASSPRTGSSYNSPLHF
TRBV18	TRBD1	NA	TRBJ2-1	TGTGCCAGCTCACCATCCGGGACAGGCCAGTTCTTC	CASSPSGTGQFF
TRBV4-2	TRBD2	few	TRBJ2-3	TGTGCCAGCAGCCGGGGAGAGAGTAGCGGGAGACTAAACACAGATACGCAGTATTTT	CASSRGESSGRLNTDTQYF
TRBV7-3	TRBD1	NA	TRBJ1-1	TGTGCCAGCAGCGACCAGACAGGGGCCCTCACTGAAGCTTTCTTT	CASSDQTGALTEAFF
TRBV7-2	TRBD1	NA	TRBJ1-5	TGTGCCAGCAGCCGGGACAGGGTGGATCAGCCCCAGCATTTT	CASSRDRVDQPQHF
TRBV29-1	TRBD1	NA	TRBJ1-1	TGCAGCGTTGAAGTGAGGCAGGGGGGTATGAACACTGAAGCTTTCTTT	CSVEVRQGGMNTEAFF
TRBV12-5	NA	NA	TRBJ2-7	TGTGCTAGTGGTTTGGAGGGTACGGCGGACGAGCAGTACTTC	CASGLEGTADEQYF
TRBV5-1	TRBD1	NA	TRBJ2-4	TGCGCCAGCACCCCCCGTCCGGGACAGGGGGCGACGGTCAAAAACATTCAGTACTTC	CASTPRPGQGATVKNIQYF
TRBV6-6	TRBD1	NA	TRBJ2-7	TGTGCCAGCAGGAACCAGGGACAGGGGACAGACGAGCAGTACTTC	CASRNQGQGTDEQYF
TRBV7-2	NA	NA	TRBJ2-7	TGTGCCAGCAGCTTAGAGGTCGCGGATTACGAGCAGTACTTC	CASSLEVADYEQYF
TRBV18	TRBD1	NA	TRBJ2-2	TGTGCCAGCTCCTGGACAGGGGATAACGGGGAGCTGTTTTTT	CASSWTGDNGELFF
TRBV19	TRBD2	NA	TRBJ2-7	TGTGCCAGTAGTATACTTAGCGGGAGCTCCTACGAGCAGTACTTC	CASSILSGSSYEQYF
TRBV14	NA	NA	TRBJ1-1	TGTGCCAGCAGCCAAGATTGGGCGGGGCGGAACACTGAAGCTTTCTTT	CASSQDWAGRNTEAFF
TRBV2	NA	NA	TRBJ1-1	TGTGCCAGCAGTGAAATGGGTCCAAACACTGAAGCTTTCTTT	CASSEMGPNTEAFF
TRBV30	NA	NA	TRBJ1-3	TGTGCCTGGAGTACAGGTCGAAACCGAAACACCATATATTTT	CAWSTGRNRNTIYF
TRBV15	NA	NA	TRBJ2-7	TGTGCCACCAGCAGGCCCCCGGGACACTCCATAGGGTACTTC	CATSRPPGHSIGYF
TRBV4-3	TRBD1	NA	TRBJ2-3	TGCGCCAGCAGCCAAGCTACCTCCGGGACAGAGTTCACAGATACGCAGTATTTT	CASSQATSGTEFTDTQYF
TRBV15	TRBD2	NA	TRBJ2-7	TGTGCCACCAGCAGAGAGGCGGGAGCATCCTACGAGCAGTACTTC	CATSREAGASYEQYF
TRBV14	NA	NA	TRBJ1-2	TGTGCCAGCAGCCAGGGGGTAGCGGGCTACACCTTC	CASSQGVAGYTF
TRBV27	TRBD2	NA	TRBJ2-7	TGTGCCAGCAGTTCCTCGACTAGCTTCCCCTACGAGCAGTACTTC	CASSSSTSFPYEQYF
TRBV10-1	TRBD1	NA	TRBJ2-7	TGCGCCAGCAGTGAAGGGACAGCCGAGCAGTACTTC	CASSEGTAEQYF
TRBV15	NA	NA	TRBJ1-4	TGTGCCACCAGCAGAGATGGGGGTACAGTAGCAACTAATGAAAAACTGTTTTTT	CATSRDGGTVATNEKLFF
TRBV19	NA	NA	TRBJ2-7	TGTGCCAGTAGCCTTCAGGGCGAGCAGTACTTC	CASSLQGEQYF
TRBV10-1	NA	NA	TRBJ2-7	TGCGCCAGCAGTGAGGCCAAGGACTCCACTTCCTACGAGCAGTACTTC	CASSEAKDSTSYEQYF